This T cell receptor (beta chain) was identified during a study of Tregs in tolerant kidney transplant recipients. In the study overall: Recipients received nonmyeloablative bone marrow transplants from related graft donors, with transient mixed chimerism.

Unstimulated Tregs (CD4+CD25+CD127-) and CD4+CD25- non-Tregs were sorted from PBMCs. Some clones are missing from TCRdb's copy, which holds only in-frame ones; the method was immunoSEQ multiplex PCR. The repertoire holds around 78,000 clones, with around 90% as singletons. The V and J ends lost 3 bases and 2 bases respectively, with 8 bases between them. The CDR3 extends over 12 amino acids. Germline CDR1 reads SQVTM; CDR2 reads ANQGSEA. This clone was detected only once. The source was Tregs from blood, collected before the transplant. V and J are TRBV29-1 and TRBJ2-7; D might be TRBD2 (5 bases). The TCR sequence derives from a human donor who received a combined kidney and bone marrow transplant. CDR3 sequence reads: CSVEAGTYEQYF. The CDR3 nucleotides are TGCAGCGTTGAGGCGGGTACCTACGAGCAGTACTTC.